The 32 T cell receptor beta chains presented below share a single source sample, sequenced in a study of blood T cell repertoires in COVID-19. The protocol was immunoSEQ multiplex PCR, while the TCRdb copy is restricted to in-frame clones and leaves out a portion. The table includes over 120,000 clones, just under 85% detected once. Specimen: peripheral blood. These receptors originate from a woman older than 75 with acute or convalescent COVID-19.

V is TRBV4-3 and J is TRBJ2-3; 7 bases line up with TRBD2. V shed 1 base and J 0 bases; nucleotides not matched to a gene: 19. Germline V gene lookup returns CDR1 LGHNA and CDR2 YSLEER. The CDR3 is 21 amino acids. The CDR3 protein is CASSQGSGPLRPYTSTDTQYF. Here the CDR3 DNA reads TGCGCCAGCAGCCAAGGTAGCGGGCCACTCCGACCTTATACTAGCACAGATACGCAGTATTTT.

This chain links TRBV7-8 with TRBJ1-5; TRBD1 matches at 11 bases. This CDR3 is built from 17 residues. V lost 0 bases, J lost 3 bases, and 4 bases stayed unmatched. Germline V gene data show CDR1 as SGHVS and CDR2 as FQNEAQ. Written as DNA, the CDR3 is TGTGCCAGCAGCTTAGCCGGACAGGGGGCTAACAATCAGCCCCAGCATTTT. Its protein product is CASSLAGQGANNQPQHF. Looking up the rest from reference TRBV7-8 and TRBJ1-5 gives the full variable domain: GAGVSQSPRYKVAKRGQDVALRCDPISGHVSLFWYQQALGQGPEFLTYFQNEAQLDKSGLPSDRFFAERPEGSVSTLKIQRTQQEDSAVYLCASSLAGQGANNQPQHFGDGTRLSIL.

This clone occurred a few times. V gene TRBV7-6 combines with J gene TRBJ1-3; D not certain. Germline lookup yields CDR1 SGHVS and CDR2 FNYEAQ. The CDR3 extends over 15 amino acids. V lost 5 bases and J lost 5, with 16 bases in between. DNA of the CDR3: TGTGCCAGCAGCCCCGAGGGAGGAGGCAGAAACACCATATATTTT. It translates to CASSPEGGGRNTIYF.

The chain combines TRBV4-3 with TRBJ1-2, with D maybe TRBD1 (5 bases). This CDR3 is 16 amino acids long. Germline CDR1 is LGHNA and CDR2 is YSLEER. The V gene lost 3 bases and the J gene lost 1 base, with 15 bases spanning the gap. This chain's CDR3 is CASSHRQTNFNYGYTF. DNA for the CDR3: TGCGCCAGCAGCCATCGACAGACGAACTTTAACTATGGCTACACCTTC.

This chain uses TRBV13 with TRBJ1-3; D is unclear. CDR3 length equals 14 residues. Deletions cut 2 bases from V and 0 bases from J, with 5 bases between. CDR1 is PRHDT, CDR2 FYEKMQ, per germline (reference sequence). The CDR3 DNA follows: TGTGCCAGCAGCTTACTAGACTCTGGAAACACCATATATTTT. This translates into CASSLLDSGNTIYF.

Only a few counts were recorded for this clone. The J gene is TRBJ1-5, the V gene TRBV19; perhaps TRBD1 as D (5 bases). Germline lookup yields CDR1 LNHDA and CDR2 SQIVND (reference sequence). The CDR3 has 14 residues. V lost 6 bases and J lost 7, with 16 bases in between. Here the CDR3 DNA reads TGTGCCAGTAGGATTACAGGTTCGAACCAGCCCCAGCATTTT. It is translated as CASRITGSNQPQHF.

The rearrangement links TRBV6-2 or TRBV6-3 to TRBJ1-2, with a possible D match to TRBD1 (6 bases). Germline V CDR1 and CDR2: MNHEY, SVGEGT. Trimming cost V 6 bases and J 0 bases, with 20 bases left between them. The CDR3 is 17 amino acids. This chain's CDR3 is CASSPNVWDTTNYGYTF. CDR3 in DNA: TGTGCCAGCAGCCCTAACGTATGGGACACAACTAACTATGGCTACACCTTC.

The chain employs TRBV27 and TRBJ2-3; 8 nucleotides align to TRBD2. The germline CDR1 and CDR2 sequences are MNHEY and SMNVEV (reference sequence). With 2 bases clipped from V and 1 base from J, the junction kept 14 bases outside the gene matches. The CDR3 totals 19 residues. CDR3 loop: CASSLRSYSGGAGTDTQYF. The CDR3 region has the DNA TGTGCCAGCAGTTTACGCAGTTACTCGGGGGGGGCGGGCACAGATACGCAGTATTTT.

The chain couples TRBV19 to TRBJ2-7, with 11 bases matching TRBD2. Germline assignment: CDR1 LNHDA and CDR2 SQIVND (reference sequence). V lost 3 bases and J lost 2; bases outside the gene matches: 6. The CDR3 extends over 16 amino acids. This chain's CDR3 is CASSMASGGQAYEQYF. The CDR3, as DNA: TGTGCCAGTAGTATGGCTAGCGGGGGGCAAGCCTACGAGCAGTACTTC. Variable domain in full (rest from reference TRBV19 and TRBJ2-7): DGGITQSPKYLFRKEGQNVTLSCEQNLNHDAMYWYRQDPGQGLRLIYYSQIVNDFQKGDIAEGYSVSREKKESFPLTVTSAQKNPTAFYLCASSMASGGQAYEQYFGPGTRLTVT.

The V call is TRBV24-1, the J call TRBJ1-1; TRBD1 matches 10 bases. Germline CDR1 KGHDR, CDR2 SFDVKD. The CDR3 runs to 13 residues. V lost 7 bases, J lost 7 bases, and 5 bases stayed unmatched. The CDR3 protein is CATSEGQGNEAFF. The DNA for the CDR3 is TGTGCCACCAGCGAGGGACAGGGGAATGAAGCTTTCTTT.

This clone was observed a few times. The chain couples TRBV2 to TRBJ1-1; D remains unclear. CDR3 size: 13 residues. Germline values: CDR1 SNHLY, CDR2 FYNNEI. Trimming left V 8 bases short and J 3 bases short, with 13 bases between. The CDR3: CASREEADTEAFF. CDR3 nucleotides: TGTGCCAGCCGCGAGGAGGCGGACACTGAAGCTTTCTTT.

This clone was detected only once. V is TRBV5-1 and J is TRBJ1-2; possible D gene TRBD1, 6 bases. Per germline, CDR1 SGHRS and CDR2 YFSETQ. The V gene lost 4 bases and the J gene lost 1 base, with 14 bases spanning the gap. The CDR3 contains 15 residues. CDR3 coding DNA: TGCGCCAGCAGCCGAGGGGCAGGGGATAACTATGGCTACACCTTC. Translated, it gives CASSRGAGDNYGYTF.

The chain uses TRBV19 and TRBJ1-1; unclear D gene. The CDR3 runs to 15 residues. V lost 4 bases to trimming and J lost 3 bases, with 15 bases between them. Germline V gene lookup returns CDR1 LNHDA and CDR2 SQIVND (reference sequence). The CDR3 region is CASSKKAGKDTEAFF. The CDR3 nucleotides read TGTGCCAGTAGTAAAAAAGCGGGGAAGGACACTGAAGCTTTCTTT. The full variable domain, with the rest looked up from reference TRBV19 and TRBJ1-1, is DGGITQSPKYLFRKEGQNVTLSCEQNLNHDAMYWYRQDPGQGLRLIYYSQIVNDFQKGDIAEGYSVSREKKESFPLTVTSAQKNPTAFYLCASSKKAGKDTEAFFGQGTRLTVV.

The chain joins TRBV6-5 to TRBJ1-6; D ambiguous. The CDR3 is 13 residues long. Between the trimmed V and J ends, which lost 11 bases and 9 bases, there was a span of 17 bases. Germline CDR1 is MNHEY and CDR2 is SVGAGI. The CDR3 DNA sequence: TGTGCCTCTTTAGCGGGTGTCAGTTCACCCCTCCACTTT. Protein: CASLAGVSSPLHF.

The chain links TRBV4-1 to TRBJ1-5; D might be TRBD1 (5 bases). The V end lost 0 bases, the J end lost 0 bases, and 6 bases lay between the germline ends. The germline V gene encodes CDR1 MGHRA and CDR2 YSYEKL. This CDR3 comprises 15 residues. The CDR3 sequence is CASSQEGHSNQPQHF. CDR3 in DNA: TGCGCCAGCAGCCAAGAAGGACATAGCAATCAGCCCCAGCATTTT.

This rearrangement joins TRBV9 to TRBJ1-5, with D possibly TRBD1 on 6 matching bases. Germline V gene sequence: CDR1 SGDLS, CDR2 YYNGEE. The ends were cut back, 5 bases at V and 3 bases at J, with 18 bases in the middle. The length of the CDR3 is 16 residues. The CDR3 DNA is TGTGCCAGCAGTAAGACCGGGACAACCCTCAATCAGCCCCAGCATTTT. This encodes CASSKTGTTLNQPQHF.

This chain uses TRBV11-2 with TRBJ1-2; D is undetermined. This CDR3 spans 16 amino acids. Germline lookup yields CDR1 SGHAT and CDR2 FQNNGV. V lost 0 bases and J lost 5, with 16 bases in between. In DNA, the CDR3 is TGTGCCAGCAGCTTAGATGGGCAGGTCACTGCTTATGGCTACACCTTC. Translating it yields CASSLDGQVTAYGYTF.

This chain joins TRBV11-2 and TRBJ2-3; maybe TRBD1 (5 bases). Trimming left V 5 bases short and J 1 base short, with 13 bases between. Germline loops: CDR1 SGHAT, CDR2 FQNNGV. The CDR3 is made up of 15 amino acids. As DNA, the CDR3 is TGTGCCAGCAGCCCCTGGACAAGTCGCACAGATACGCAGTATTTT. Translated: CASSPWTSRTDTQYF.

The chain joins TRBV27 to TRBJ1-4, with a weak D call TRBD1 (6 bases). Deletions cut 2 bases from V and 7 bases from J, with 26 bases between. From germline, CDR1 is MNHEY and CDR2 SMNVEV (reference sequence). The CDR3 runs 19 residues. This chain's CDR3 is CASSLEPGQFSGHSEKLFF. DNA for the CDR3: TGTGCCAGCAGTTTAGAACCCGGACAGTTCTCGGGCCACTCTGAAAAACTGTTTTTT.

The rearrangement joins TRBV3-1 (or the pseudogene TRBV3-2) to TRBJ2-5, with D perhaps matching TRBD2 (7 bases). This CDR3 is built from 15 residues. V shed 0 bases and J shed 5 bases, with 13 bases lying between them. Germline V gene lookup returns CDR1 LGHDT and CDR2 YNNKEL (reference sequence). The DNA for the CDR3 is TGTGCCAGCAGCCAAGATCGGGGGGCGTGGGAGACCCAGTACTTC. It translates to CASSQDRGAWETQYF.

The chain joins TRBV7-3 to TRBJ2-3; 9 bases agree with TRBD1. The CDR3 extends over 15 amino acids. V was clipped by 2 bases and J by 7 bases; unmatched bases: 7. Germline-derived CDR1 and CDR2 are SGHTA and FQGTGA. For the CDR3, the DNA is TGTGCCAGCAGCTTAGGCACAGGGGGCGCGAATACGCAGTATTTT. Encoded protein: CASSLGTGGANTQYF.

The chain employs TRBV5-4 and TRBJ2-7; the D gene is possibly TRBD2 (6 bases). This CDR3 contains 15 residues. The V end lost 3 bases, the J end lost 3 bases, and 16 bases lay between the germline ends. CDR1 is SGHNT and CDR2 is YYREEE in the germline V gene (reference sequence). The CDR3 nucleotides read TGTGCCAGCAGCTCCTCGGGACTCTCGCTCTACGAGCAGTACTTC. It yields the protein CASSSSGLSLYEQYF. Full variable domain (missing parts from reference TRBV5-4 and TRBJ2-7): ETGVTQSPTHLIKTRGQQVTLRCSSQSGHNTVSWYQQALGQGPQFIFQYYREEENGRGNFPPRFSGLQFPNYSSELNVNALELDDSALYLCASSSSGLSLYEQYFGPGTRLTVT.

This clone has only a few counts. The CDR3 spells CASSLRQGAYEQYF. The DNA of the CDR3 is TGTGCCAGCAGCTTACGGCAGGGTGCCTACGAGCAGTACTTC. The genes are TRBV7-9 and TRBJ2-7; D is possibly TRBD1 (5 bases). The germline CDR1 and CDR2 sequences are SEHNR and FQNEAQ (reference sequence). CDR3 size: 14 residues. Trimming removed 2 bases at V and 2 bases at J, with 10 bases between.

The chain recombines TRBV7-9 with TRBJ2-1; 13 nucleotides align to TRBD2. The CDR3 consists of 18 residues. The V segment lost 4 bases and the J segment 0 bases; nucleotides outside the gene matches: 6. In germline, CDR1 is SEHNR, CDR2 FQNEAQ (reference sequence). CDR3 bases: TGTGCCAGCAGCTCGGGACTAGCGGGGCTTGACTCCTACAATGAGCAGTTCTTC. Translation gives CASSSGLAGLDSYNEQFF.

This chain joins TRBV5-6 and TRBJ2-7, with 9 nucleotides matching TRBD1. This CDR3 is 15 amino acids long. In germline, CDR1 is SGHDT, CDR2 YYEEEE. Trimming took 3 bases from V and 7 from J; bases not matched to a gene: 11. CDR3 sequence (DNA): TGTGCCAGCAGCTCCCCGGGACAGGGAATCCGGGAGCAGTACTTC. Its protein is CASSSPGQGIREQYF.

The CDR3 is CSVDHRNYGYTF. The CDR3 DNA reads TGCAGCGTTGACCACAGAAACTATGGCTACACCTTC. The chain joins TRBV29-1 to TRBJ1-2, with D hard to call. Between the trimmed V and J ends, which lost 3 bases and 2 bases, there was a span of 7 bases. The CDR3 contains 12 residues. Germline CDR1 is SQVTM and CDR2 is ANQGSEA.

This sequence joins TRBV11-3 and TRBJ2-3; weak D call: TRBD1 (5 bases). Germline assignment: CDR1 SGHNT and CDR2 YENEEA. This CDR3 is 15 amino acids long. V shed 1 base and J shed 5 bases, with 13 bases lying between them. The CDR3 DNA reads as TGTGCCAGCAGCTTAGCGCAGGGTTGGGGAGATACGCAGTATTTT. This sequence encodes CASSLAQGWGDTQYF.

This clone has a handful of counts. CDR3 sequence reads: CASSQKTGGARTEAFF. As DNA, the CDR3 is TGTGCCAGCAGCCAAAAAACAGGGGGCGCGAGGACTGAAGCTTTCTTT. The chain combines TRBV3-1 (or the pseudogene TRBV3-2) with TRBJ1-1, with 9 bases fitting TRBD1. V trimming: 2 bases; J trimming: 5 bases; junction bases outside the gene matches: 9. The CDR3 loop spans 16 amino acids. Per the germline V gene, CDR1 is LGHDT and CDR2 is YNNKEL (reference sequence).

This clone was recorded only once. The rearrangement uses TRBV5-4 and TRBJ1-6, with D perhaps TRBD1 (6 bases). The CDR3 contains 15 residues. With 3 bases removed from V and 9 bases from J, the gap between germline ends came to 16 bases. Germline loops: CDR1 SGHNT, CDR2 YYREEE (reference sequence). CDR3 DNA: TGTGCCAGCAGCTCGACACAGGGAGCCGGTTCACCCCTCCACTTT. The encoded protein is CASSSTQGAGSPLHF.

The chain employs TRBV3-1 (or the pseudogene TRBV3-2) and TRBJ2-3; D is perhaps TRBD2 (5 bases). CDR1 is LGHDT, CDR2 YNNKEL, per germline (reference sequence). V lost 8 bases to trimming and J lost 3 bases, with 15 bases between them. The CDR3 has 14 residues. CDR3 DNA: TGTGCCAGCTCCCGGGGTACCGAAACAGATACGCAGTATTTT. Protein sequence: CASSRGTETDTQYF.

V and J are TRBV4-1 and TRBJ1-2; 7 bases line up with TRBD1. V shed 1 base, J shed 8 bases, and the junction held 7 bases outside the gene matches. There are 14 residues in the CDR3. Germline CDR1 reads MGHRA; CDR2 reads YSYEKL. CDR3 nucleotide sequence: TGCGCCAGCAGCCAAGTTGGACAGGTTAGCGGCTACACCTTC. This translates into CASSQVGQVSGYTF.

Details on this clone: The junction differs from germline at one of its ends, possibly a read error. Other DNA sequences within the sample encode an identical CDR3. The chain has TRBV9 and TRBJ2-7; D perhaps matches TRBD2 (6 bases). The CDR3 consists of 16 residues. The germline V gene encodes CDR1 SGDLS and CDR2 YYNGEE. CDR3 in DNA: TGCGCCAGCAGCGTAGGAAGTGGAGGGAGCTCCTACGAGCAGTACTTC. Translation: CASSVGSGGSSYEQYF.